This passage covers 6 T cell receptor beta chains from one sample sequenced in a study of T-cell memory formation after mild COVID-19. MiXCR, run by TCRdb on the 5' RACE reads, gives a single entry per CDR3 protein. The table lists about 160,000 distinct CDR3 sequences, roughly 31% of them singletons. The sequencing sample was made of PBMCs or a T cell subset sorted from them (not recorded which). The receptor source for this set is an adult woman who had mild COVID-19 (a few samples of this study predate the infection). Cell type and time point are not known.

In its sample, this clonotype was seen a few times. The chain recombines TRBV12-3 or TRBV12-4 with TRBJ2-7; no firm D call. CDR3 length: 13 residues. V was pared by 2 bases and J by 3 bases, with 8 bases between. DNA of the CDR3: TGTGCCAGCAGTTTACCCAACAGCTACGAGCAGTACTTC. Its protein is CASSLPNSYEQYF.

This clonotype was detected once. The chain employs TRBV4-1 and TRBJ1-4, with a weak D call TRBD1 (6 bases). Germline CDR1 MGHRA, CDR2 YSYEKL. Trimming removed 0 bases at V and 8 bases at J, with 16 bases between. The CDR3 contains 16 residues. The CDR3 region is CASSQDLWTEREKLFF. For the CDR3, the DNA is TGCGCCAGCAGCCAAGATCTTTGGACAGAACGAGAAAAACTGTTTTTT.

This clonotype showed up just a few times. The chain couples TRBV5-5 to TRBJ2-1; a possible D gene is TRBD2 (6 bases). CDR1 is SGHKS, CDR2 YYEKEE, per germline (reference sequence). The CDR3 length is 14 residues. Trimming stripped 0 bases from V and 5 bases from J, with 9 bases between. This CDR3 reads CASSLAASDNEQFF. CDR3 nucleotides: TGTGCCAGCAGCTTGGCGGCTAGCGACAATGAGCAGTTCTTC.

The chain combines TRBV4-3 with TRBJ2-5, with 9 bases lining up with TRBD2. Germline CDR1 and CDR2: LGHNA and YSLEER. V was pared by 0 bases and J by 4 bases, with 6 bases of the junction left unmatched. This CDR3 comprises 16 residues. CDR3 sequence (DNA): TGCGCCAGCAGCCAAGATGGTAGCGGGAGTGGAGAGACCCAGTACTTC. Amino acid sequence: CASSQDGSGSGETQYF.

The chain uses TRBV5-1 and TRBJ2-3, with D unclear. The V end lost 0 bases, the J end lost 4 bases, and 12 bases lay between the germline ends. This CDR3 spans 15 amino acids. CDR1 and CDR2 (germline): SGHRS, YFSETQ. This chain's CDR3 is CASSLAQIWADTQYF. The CDR3 DNA reads TGCGCCAGCAGCTTGGCCCAGATTTGGGCAGATACGCAGTATTTT.

This CDR3 reads CASSLEGTGNTIYF. In DNA, the CDR3 is TGCGCCAGCAGCTTGGAGGGAACTGGAAACACCATATATTTT. The chain employs TRBV5-1 and TRBJ1-3; D is undetermined. Trimming cost V 0 bases and J 2 bases, with 6 bases left between them. There are 14 residues in the CDR3. The germline V gene encodes CDR1 SGHRS and CDR2 YFSETQ.